This T cell receptor beta chain is from a study of T cells generated in artificial thymic organoids. Sample share makes this clonotype medium-sized. V was pared by 3 bases and J by 2 bases, with 13 bases between. The length of the CDR3 is 15 residues. Magnetic bead enrichment isolated the primary CD8+ T cells. RNA was purified from approximately 40,000 to 200,000 sorted cells per sample. Semi-nested PCR with reverse primers in the TRAC or TRBC constant regions amplified each chain separately. First-strand cDNA was made from approximately 3.7 to 480 ng RNA. TCRdb passed the 5' RACE reads through MiXCR, listing each CDR3 protein once. The sample lists around 2,500 distinct CDR3 sequences; approximately 10% were seen once.

J is TRBJ2-5 and V is TRBV12-3 or TRBV12-4; D uncertain. This TCR came from a human donor who gave cord blood stem cells for thymic organoid culture, a cardiac surgery patient who gave postnatal thymus, or a blood donor (not recorded which). The sequenced material came from naive CD8+ T cells from the thymus. The subset here: CD3+TCRalphabeta+CD8SP T cells; for blood, CD45RO-CCR7+ naive CD8+ T cells. The CDR3 DNA sequence: TGTGCCAGCAGTTTTCAGTTCCCCGAGCAAGAGACCCAGTACTTC. Amino acid sequence: CASSFQFPEQETQYF.